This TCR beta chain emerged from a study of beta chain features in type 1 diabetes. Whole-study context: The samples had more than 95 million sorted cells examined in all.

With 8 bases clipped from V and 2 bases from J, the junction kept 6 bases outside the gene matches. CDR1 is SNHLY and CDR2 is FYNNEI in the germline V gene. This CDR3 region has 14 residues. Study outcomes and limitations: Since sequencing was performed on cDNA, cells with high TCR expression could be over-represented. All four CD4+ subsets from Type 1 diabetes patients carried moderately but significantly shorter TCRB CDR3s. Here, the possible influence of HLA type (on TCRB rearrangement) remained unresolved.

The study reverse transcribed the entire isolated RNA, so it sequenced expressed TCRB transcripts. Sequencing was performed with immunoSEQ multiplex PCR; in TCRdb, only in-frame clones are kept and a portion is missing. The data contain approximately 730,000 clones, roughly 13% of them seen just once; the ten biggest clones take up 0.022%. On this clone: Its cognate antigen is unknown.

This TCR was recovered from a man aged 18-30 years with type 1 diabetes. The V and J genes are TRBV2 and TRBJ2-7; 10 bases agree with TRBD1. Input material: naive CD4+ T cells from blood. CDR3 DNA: TGTGCCAGCTTGCGGGACAGGGGACCCTACGAGCAGTACTTC. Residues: CASLRDRGPYEQYF.